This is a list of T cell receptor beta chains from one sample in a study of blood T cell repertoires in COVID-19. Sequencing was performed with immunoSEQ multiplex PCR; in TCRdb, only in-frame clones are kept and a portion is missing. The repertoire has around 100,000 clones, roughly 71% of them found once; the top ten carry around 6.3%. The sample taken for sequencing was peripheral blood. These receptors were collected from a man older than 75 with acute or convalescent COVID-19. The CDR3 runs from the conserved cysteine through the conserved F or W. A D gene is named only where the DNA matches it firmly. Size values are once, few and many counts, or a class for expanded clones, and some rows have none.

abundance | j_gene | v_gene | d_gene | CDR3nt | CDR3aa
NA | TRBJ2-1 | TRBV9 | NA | TGTGCCAGCAGCGTGAGTGGAAGCGTTGGCTCCTACAATGAGCAGTTCTTC | CASSVSGSVGSYNEQFF
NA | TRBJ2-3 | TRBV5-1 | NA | TGCGCCAGCAGCCAGGGGTACGGTCCCACAGATACGCAGTATTTT | CASSQGYGPTDTQYF
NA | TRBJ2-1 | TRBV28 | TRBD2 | TGTGCCAGCAGTTTCGAGTCTAGCGGGAGGTACAATGAGCAGTTCTTC | CASSFESSGRYNEQFF
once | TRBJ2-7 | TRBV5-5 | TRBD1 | TGTGCCAGCAGCCGTGGGACAGTGGATTCCTACGAGCAGTACTTC | CASSRGTVDSYEQYF
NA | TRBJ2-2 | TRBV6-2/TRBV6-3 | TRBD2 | TGTGCCAGCAGTTACATAGCGGGAGAAATGGACACCGGGGAGCTGTTTTTT | CASSYIAGEMDTGELFF
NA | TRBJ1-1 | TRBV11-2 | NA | TGTGCCAGCAGCTCCGATGTCGCGGTGAACACTGAAGCTTTCTTT | CASSSDVAVNTEAFF
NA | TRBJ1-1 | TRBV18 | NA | TGTGCCAGCTCGCTAAGCAGGGACACTGAAGCTTTCTTT | CASSLSRDTEAFF
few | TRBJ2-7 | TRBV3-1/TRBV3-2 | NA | TGTGCCAGCAGCCAAGTCACAGGGCATACGTACTTC | CASSQVTGHTYF
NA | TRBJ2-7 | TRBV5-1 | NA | TGCGCCAGCAGCCCTTCCGCTCGGGGTTCGGGCGAGCAGTACTTC | CASSPSARGSGEQYF
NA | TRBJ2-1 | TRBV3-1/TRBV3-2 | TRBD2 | TGTGCCAGCAGCCAAGGGCGGGAGAGCTCCTACAATGAGCAGTTCTTC | CASSQGRESSYNEQFF
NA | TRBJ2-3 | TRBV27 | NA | TGTGCCAGCAGTATTGGCGGAGATACGCAGTATTTT | CASSIGGDTQYF
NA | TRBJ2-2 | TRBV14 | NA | TGTGCCAGCAGCCAACAAACCGGGGAGCTGTTTTTT | CASSQQTGELFF
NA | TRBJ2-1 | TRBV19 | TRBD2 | TGTGCCAGTGTAAAGGGACTAGCGGGATCAACTTGGGGTGAGCAGTTCTTC | CASVKGLAGSTWGEQFF
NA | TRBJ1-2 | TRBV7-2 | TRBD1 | TGTGCCAGCAGCTTAGGGTCGGGACAGGGCGGCTATGGCTACACCTTC | CASSLGSGQGGYGYTF
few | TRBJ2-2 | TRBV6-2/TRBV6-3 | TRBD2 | TGTGCCAGCAGTCACTACCGGACTAGCGGGAATAGAAACACCGGGGAGCTGTTTTTT | CASSHYRTSGNRNTGELFF
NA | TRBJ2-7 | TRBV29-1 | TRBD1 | TGCAGCGTTGCAACCGGGACAGGGGGCAACGAGCAGTACTTC | CSVATGTGGNEQYF
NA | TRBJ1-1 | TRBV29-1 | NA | TGCAGCGTTGACAGGTCTATAGGGAACACTGAAGCTTTCTTT | CSVDRSIGNTEAFF
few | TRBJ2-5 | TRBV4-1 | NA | TGCGCCAGCAGCCAAGTCCCACAGGGCAGGGAGACCCAGTACTTC | CASSQVPQGRETQYF
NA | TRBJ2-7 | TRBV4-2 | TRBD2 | TGTGCCAGCAGCCAAGAAGTCGGGGGGAAGACCTACGAGCAGTACTTC | CASSQEVGGKTYEQYF
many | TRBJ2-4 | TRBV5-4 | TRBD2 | TGTGCCAGCAGCTCGAGCGGGAGTGGGGCCAAAAACATTCAGTACTTC | CASSSSGSGAKNIQYF
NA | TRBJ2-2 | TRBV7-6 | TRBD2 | TGTGCCAGCGGCGGACTAGGGGCCGGGGAGCTGTTTTTT | CASGGLGAGELFF
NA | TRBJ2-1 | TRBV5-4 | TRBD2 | TGTGCCAGCCAAGGACTAGCGGGAGGAGGTGAGCAGTTCTTC | CASQGLAGGGEQFF
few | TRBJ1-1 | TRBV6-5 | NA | TGTGCCACCCCGGTGGATCCAGGGGCGAACACTGAAGCTTTCTTT | CATPVDPGANTEAFF
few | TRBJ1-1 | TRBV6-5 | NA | TGTGCCACCACACGCAGTGTCATCAACACTGAAGCTTTCTTT | CATTRSVINTEAFF
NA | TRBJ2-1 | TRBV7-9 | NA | TGTGCCAGCAGCCCGCTCCAGGGCGTAAATGAGCAGTTCTTC | CASSPLQGVNEQFF
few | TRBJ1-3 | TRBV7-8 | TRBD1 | TGTGCCAGCAGCTCCCTGACAGGGCAAGGAAACACCATATATTTT | CASSSLTGQGNTIYF
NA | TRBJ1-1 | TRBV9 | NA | TGTGCCAGCAGCGTAGCTTTTGACTCTGAAGCTTTCTTT | CASSVAFDSEAFF
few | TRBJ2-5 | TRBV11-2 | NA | TGTGCCAGCAGCTCCCACAGGGAACACGAGACCCAGTACTTC | CASSSHREHETQYF
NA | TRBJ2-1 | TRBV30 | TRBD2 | TGTGCCTCGGAGCCCGGGACTAGCGGTGGTGAGCAGTTCTTC | CASEPGTSGGEQFF
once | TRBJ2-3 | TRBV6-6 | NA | TGTGCCAGCATTGAGGACTCTTTTTTGACGCAGTATTTT | CASIEDSFLTQYF
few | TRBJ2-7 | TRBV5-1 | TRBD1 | TGCGCCAGCAGCTTCGGGACAGGGGGTAACGAGCAGTACTTC | CASSFGTGGNEQYF
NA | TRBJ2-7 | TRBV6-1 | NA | TGTGCCAGCAGTGAAGCGGTGAGAGGGTCAGGAGAGCAGTACTTC | CASSEAVRGSGEQYF
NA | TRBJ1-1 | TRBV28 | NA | TGTGCCAGCAGCTTTGGGAGTTTCGGGAAATCGGCTTTCTTT | CASSFGSFGKSAFF
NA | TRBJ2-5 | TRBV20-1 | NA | TGCAGTGCTAACTTTTTGGAGACCCAGTACTTC | CSANFLETQYF
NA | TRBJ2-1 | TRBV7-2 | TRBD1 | TGTGCCAGCAGCCCCGGGACAGGATTGGGACCTTCCTACAATGAGCAGTTCTTC | CASSPGTGLGPSYNEQFF
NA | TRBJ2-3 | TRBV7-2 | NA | TGTGCCAGCAGCCAGGACTTAACCCGCACAGATACGCAGTATTTT | CASSQDLTRTDTQYF
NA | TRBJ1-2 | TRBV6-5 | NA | TGTGCCAGCAGGCCTCCAGACAGACTTTATGGCTACACCTTC | CASRPPDRLYGYTF
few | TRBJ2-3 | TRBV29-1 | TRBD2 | TGCAGCTCAAGGGGTGCGGGAGGGAGCACAGATACGCAGTATTTT | CSSRGAGGSTDTQYF
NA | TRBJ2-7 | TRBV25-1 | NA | TGTGCCAGCAGTGAAAGCGGTCCCTACGAGCAGTACTTC | CASSESGPYEQYF
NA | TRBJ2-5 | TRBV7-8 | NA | TGTGCCAGCAGCTCCCGGGGGGCGGGAGAGACCCAGTACTTC | CASSSRGAGETQYF
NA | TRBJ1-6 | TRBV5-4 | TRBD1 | TGTGCCAGCAGCGGGGGACAGGGGATTTCACCCCTCCACTTT | CASSGGQGISPLHF
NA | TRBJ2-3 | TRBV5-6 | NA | TGTGCCAGCAGCTTATGGTCCGGGGGAAGCACAGATACGCAGTATTTT | CASSLWSGGSTDTQYF
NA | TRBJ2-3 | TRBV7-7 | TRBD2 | TGTGCTAGCAGCTGGGCCCTTACTAGCGGGAGGGCCAGTGGAGGGCCAGATACGCAGTATTTT | CASSWALTSGRASGGPDTQYF
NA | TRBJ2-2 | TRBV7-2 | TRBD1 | TGTGCCAGCAGGAGGGACAGGGTCACCGGGGAGCTGTTTTTT | CASRRDRVTGELFF
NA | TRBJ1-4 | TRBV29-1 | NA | TGCAGCGGTCGACGGGGGAACGATGAAAAACTGTTTTTT | CSGRRGNDEKLFF
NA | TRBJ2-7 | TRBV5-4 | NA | TGTGCCAGCAGCCCCCAAGCCGGGAGTTCGTCATCCTACGAGCAGTACTTC | CASSPQAGSSSSYEQYF
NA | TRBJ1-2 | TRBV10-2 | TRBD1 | TGCGCCAGCAGTGAGTCCGGACAGGTCAATGGCTACACCTTC | CASSESGQVNGYTF
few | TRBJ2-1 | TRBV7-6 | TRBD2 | TGTGCCAGCAGCGTACCACCGGGACTAGCCCCACATGAGCAGTTCTTC | CASSVPPGLAPHEQFF
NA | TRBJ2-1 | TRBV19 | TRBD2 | TGTGCCAGTAGTATTAGTGCTAGCGGGAGGTCTCATGAGCAGTTCTTC | CASSISASGRSHEQFF
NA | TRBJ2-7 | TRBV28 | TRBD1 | TGTGCCAGCAGTTTCTCTCGGGCAGGGGGATACGAGCAGTACTTC | CASSFSRAGGYEQYF
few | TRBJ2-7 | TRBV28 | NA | TGTGCCAGCAGGCCCCCAGGGTACAACGAGCAGTACTTC | CASRPPGYNEQYF
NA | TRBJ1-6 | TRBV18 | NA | TGTGCCAGCCGCTGGTCGGAGGAATCACCCCTCCACTTT | CASRWSEESPLHF